This T cell receptor beta chain emerged from a study of blood T cell repertoires in COVID-19. At the level of the study: COVID-19 samples from acute and convalescent phases originated in the United States, Italy and Spain.

In the authors' methods: Estimation of nucleated cell counts was performed using reference gene primer amplification. Generated by immunoSEQ multiplex PCR, the TCRdb table keeps only in-frame clones and is missing some. V, J and clone size are those of that table, while D and trimming were read from the DNA. The sample carries around 210,000 clones, just under 85% recorded once. Germline V gives CDR1 SNHLY, CDR2 FYNNEI. Trimming took 6 bases from V and 2 from J; bases not matched to a gene: 2. This CDR3 comprises 16 residues. V and J are TRBV2 and TRBJ2-6; 12 positions match TRBD1. The TCR originated in a man aged 55-75 years with COVID-19, enrolled during active disease. Sequenced input: peripheral blood. The CDR3 spells CASRGQGAPGANVLTF. CDR3 DNA: TGTGCCAGCAGGGGACAGGGGGCGCCTGGGGCCAACGTCCTGACTTTC. Using reference TRBV2 and TRBJ2-6 for the parts outside the CDR3, the full variable domain is EPEVTQTPSHQVTQMGQEVILRCVPISNHLYFYWYRQILGQKVEFLVSFYNNEISEKSEIFDDQFSVERPDGSNFTLKIRSTKLEDSAMYFCASRGQGAPGANVLTFGAGSRLTVL.